These T cell receptor beta chains were read from a single sample in a study of human T cells and chemical hapten exposure. TCRdb analysed the RACE reads with MiXCR anew, one entry per CDR3 protein. Among a few hundred thousand distinct CDR3 sequences listed, just under 6.5% were seen once. Specimen: whole blood, collected in connection with sensitization to the hapten diphenylcyclopropenone (DPC). The receptors shown here come from a young woman with alopecia areata. Some clones in this sample may be carry-over from other donors' samples. CDR3s include the opening cysteine and the closing phenylalanine or tryptophan. A D gene is named only where the DNA matches it firmly. Size is stated for part of the rows, as once, few or many counts, or as a class when the clone is expanded.

V gene	J gene	D gene	clone size	CDR3 DNA	CDR3 protein
TRBV13	TRBJ2-1	TRBD2	many	TGTGCCAGCAGCTTAGAGCGGGGGGGCGCCTACAATGAGCAGTTCTTC	CASSLERGGAYNEQFF
TRBV2	TRBJ2-2	-	few	TGTGCCAGCGGCGACCGGGACTTCACCGGGGAGCTGTTTTTT	CASGDRDFTGELFF
TRBV27	TRBJ1-6	-	many	TGTGCCAGCAGTTCCCCGGCAGGGAGAGGTGATTCACCCCTCCACTTT	CASSSPAGRGDSPLHF
TRBV7-2	TRBJ2-3	TRBD2	-	TGTGCCAGCAGCCTAGCGGCCCGCCAGGGTACGCAGTATTTT	CASSLAARQGTQYF
TRBV7-2	TRBJ1-4	-	-	TGTGCCAGCAGCTTGGAACGGGCCGCAACTAATGAAAAACTGTTTTTT	CASSLERAATNEKLFF
TRBV28	TRBJ2-5	TRBD2	many	TGTGCCAGCAGTTCCTCTAGCGGGGGTGAGACCCAGTACTTC	CASSSSSGGETQYF
TRBV6-5	TRBJ2-6	-	many	TGTGCCAGCTCCGTTATGGCGACTGGGGCCAACGTCCTGACTTTC	CASSVMATGANVLTF
TRBV6-2/TRBV6-3	TRBJ1-1	-	many	TGTGCCAGCAGTTCCCCGGGAGGCACTGAAGCTTTCTTT	CASSSPGGTEAFF
TRBV20-1	TRBJ1-5	-	many	TGCAGTGCTCTAACCGGGACGGATAGCAATCAGCCCCAGCATTTT	CSALTGTDSNQPQHF
TRBV12-3/TRBV12-4	TRBJ2-5	-	few	TGTGCCAGCAGTACATACGGAGGGCAAGAGACCCAGTACTTC	CASSTYGGQETQYF
TRBV6-5	TRBJ1-3	-	many	TGTGCCAGCAAGGAGTGGGCCAACTCTGGAAACACCATATATTTT	CASKEWANSGNTIYF
TRBV20-1	TRBJ1-1	-	few	TGCAGTGCTAGAGATGTAGGGGGGGGAGCTTTCTTT	CSARDVGGGAFF
TRBV20-1	TRBJ2-3	-	-	TGCAGTGCTCCGCGGGCCCCCGCGGTGGGCACAGATACGCAGTATTTT	CSAPRAPAVGTDTQYF
TRBV5-1	TRBJ2-2	-	many	TGCGCCAGCAGCTTGGCCGGACCCGCGAACACCGGGGAGCTGTTTTTT	CASSLAGPANTGELFF
TRBV5-1	TRBJ1-1	-	-	TGCGCCAGCAGCTTGGGCGCAGGGTTGACTGAAGCTTTCTTT	CASSLGAGLTEAFF
TRBV21-1	TRBJ2-7	-	many	TGTGCCAGCAGCAAAGCGCTGCGGACCCAGGATGCCTACGAGCAGTACTTC	CASSKALRTQDAYEQYF
TRBV20-1	TRBJ1-2	-	few	TGCAGTGCTGTAAGGGGTGCCGGCTACACCTTC	CSAVRGAGYTF
TRBV25-1	TRBJ1-1	-	-	TGTGCCAGCAGTCACAGGGCCTTCAACACTGAAGCTTTCTTT	CASSHRAFNTEAFF
TRBV29-1	TRBJ2-1	-	many	TGCAGCGTTGAAGGCGGCGACTATCGTCGCCAATCCTACAATGAGCAGTTCTTC	CSVEGGDYRRQSYNEQFF
TRBV4-3	TRBJ1-5	-	many	TGCGCCAGCAGCCCGACTTACCACCAGCCCCAGCATTTT	CASSPTYHQPQHF
TRBV15	TRBJ2-7	TRBD1	-	TGTGCCACCAGCAGGACAGGGAGCTCCTACGAGCAGTACTTC	CATSRTGSSYEQYF
TRBV6-1	TRBJ2-6	-	once	TGTGCCAGCAGTGGGGCAGCCCTAAACTCTGGGGCCAACGTCCTGACTTTC	CASSGAALNSGANVLTF
TRBV14	TRBJ1-1	-	many	TGTGCCAGCAGCCGTTTGTCCCGGAGGGAGGCTTTCTTT	CASSRLSRREAFF
TRBV2	TRBJ2-7	-	few	TGTGCCAGCAGTGTGCTTAGCTACGAGCAGTACTTC	CASSVLSYEQYF
TRBV7-9	TRBJ2-1	TRBD2	many	TGTGCCAGCAGCTTAGCGGGACTAGCGGGGATCAATGAGCAGTTCTTC	CASSLAGLAGINEQFF
TRBV7-2	TRBJ1-6	TRBD1	-	TGTGCCAGCAGCTTCGGACAGGGTCGATCACCCCTCCACTTT	CASSFGQGRSPLHF
TRBV12-3/TRBV12-4	TRBJ2-3	-	few	TGTGCCAGCAGCTTTGCCGGGGGAGATACGCAGTATTTT	CASSFAGGDTQYF
TRBV28	TRBJ2-5	-	few	TGTGCCAGCAGTTCACGACCAGGACAGACCCAGTACTTC	CASSSRPGQTQYF
TRBV11-2	TRBJ1-1	-	many	TGTGCCACCAGAGGTTTGAACGCTGAAGCTTTCTTT	CATRGLNAEAFF
TRBV2	TRBJ2-1	TRBD1	-	TGTGCCAGCGCAGGGGGTATGTACAATGAGCAGTTCTTC	CASAGGMYNEQFF
TRBV10-3	TRBJ2-7	TRBD1	-	TGTGCCATCAGTGAAAGACAGGGGTTGAACGAGCAGTACTTC	CAISERQGLNEQYF
TRBV20-1	TRBJ2-3	TRBD2	few	TGCAGTGCTAGAGATTCAGTAGGTAGCGGGGGAGATACGCAGTATTTT	CSARDSVGSGGDTQYF
TRBV12-3/TRBV12-4	TRBJ1-5	TRBD1	few	TGTGCCAGCAGTCCCACCGGGACAGCTAGCAATCAGCCCCAGCATTTT	CASSPTGTASNQPQHF
TRBV5-6	TRBJ2-1	TRBD1	few	TGTGCCAGCAGCTTGGGGACAGGGATATCTGAGCAGTTCTTC	CASSLGTGISEQFF
TRBV12-3/TRBV12-4	TRBJ1-5	TRBD1	-	TGTGCCAGCAGTCCTCGGACAGGGCCTCAGCCCCAGCATTTT	CASSPRTGPQPQHF